Here is one T cell receptor beta chain with its context. Its cognate antigen is unknown. Template switching created a universal primer site, and the cDNA included unique molecular identifiers. TCRdb itself ran the 5' RACE reads through MiXCR, one entry per CDR3 protein. The sample lists about 660,000 distinct CDR3 sequences, 8.6% occurring once. These data originate in a study of identical twins. Whole-study results and caveats: A lower insertion count was a feature of abundant cord blood beta clonotypes, with no such feature in memory repertoires. Beta out-of-frame sequences showed weaker excess sharing between twins.

The CDR3 has 14 residues. Trimming shortened V by 3 bases and J by 4 bases, and 10 bases separated the two germline ends. CDR1 is KGHSH, CDR2 LQKENI, per germline. These data also featured in a second study, about yellow fever vaccine responses in identical twins.

The specimen sequenced was PBMCs. This clonotype originated in a woman aged 18 to 35 in good health. V is TRBV18 and J is TRBJ2-1; weak D call: TRBD2 (5 bases). In DNA, the CDR3 is TGTGCCAGCTCACCGCGGACTCATTACAATGAGCAGTTCTTC. Protein sequence: CASSPRTHYNEQFF.